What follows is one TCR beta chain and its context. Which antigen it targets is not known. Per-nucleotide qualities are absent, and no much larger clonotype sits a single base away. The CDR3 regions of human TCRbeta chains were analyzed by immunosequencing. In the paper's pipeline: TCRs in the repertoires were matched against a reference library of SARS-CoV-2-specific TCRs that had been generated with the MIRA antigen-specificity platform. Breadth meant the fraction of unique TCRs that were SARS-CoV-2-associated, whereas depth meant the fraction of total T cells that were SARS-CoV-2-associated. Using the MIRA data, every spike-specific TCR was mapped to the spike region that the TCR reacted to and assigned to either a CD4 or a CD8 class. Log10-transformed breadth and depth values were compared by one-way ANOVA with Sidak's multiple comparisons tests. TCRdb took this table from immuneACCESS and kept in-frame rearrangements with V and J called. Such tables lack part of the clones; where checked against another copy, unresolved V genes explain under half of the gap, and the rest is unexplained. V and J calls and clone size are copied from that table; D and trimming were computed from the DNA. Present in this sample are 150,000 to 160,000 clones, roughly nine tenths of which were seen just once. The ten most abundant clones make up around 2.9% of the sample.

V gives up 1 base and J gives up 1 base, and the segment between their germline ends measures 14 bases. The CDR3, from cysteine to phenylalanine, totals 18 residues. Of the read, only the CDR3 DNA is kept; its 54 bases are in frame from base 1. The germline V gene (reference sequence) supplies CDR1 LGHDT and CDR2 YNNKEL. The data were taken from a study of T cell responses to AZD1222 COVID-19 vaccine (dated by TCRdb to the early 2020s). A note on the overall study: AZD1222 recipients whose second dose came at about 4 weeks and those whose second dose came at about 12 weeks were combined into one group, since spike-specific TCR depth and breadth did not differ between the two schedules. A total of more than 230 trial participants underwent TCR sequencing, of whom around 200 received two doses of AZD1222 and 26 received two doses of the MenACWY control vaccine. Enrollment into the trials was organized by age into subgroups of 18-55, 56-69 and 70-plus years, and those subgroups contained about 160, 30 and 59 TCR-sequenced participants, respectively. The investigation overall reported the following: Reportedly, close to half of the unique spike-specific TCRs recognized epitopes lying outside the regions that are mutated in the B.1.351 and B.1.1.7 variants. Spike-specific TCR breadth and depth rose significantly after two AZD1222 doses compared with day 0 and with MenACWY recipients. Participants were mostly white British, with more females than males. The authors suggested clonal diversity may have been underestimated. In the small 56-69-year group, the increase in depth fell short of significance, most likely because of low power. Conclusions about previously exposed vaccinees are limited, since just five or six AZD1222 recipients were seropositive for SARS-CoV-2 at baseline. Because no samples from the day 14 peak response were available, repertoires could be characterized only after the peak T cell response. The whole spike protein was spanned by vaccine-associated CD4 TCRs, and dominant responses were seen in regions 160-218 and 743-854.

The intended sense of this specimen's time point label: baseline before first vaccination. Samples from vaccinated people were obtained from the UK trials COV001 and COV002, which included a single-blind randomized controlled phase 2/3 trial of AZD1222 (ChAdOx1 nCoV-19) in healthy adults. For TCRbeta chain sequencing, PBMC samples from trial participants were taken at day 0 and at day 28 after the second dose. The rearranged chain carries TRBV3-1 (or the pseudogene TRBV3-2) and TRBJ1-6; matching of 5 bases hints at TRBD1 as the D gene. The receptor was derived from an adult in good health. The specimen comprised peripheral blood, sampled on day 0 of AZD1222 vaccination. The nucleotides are TGTGCCAGCAGCCAAGGGCAGGGAAGACGGTCCTATAATTCACCCCTCCACTTT. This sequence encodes CASSQGQGRRSYNSPLHF.